This entry is about one TCR beta chain. V was trimmed by 0 bases and J by 4 bases, leaving 12 bases between them. The CDR3 length is 15 residues. CDR1 is SGHTA, CDR2 FQGTGA, per germline. The sample is drawn from a study of STAT5B mutations in CD4+ large granular lymphocyte leukemia. Overall study: Among healthy donors, a particular HLA allele went with more CDR3 'QG' motifs.

Data came from immunoSEQ multiplex PCR; TCRdb stores just in-frame clones and leaves some out. The table lists about 45,000 clones, about 86% of them singletons. Control samples were healthy donors' buffy coats. This receptor was identified in a human donor in good health. Material for sequencing was CD4+ T cells from blood buffy coats. This rearrangement joins TRBV7-3 to TRBJ2-5; D is perhaps TRBD1 (6 bases). CDR3 nucleotides: TGTGCCAGCAGCTTAACGGGGGCCCCGGTAGAGACCCAGTACTTC. Protein: CASSLTGAPVETQYF.